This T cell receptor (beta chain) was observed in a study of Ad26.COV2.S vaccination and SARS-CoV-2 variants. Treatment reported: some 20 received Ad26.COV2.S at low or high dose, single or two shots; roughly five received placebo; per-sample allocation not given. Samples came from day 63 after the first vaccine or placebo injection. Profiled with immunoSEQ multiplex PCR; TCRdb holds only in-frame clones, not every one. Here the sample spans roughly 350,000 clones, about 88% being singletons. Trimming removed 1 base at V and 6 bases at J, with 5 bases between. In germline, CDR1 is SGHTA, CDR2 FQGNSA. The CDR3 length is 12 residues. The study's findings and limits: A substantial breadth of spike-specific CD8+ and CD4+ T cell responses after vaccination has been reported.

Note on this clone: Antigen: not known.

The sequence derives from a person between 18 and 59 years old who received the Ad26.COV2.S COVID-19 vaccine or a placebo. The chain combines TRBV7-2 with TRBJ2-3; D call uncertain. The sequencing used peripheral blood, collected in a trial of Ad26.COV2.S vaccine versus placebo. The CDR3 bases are TGTGCCAGCAGCTTAGTGGGGGATACGCAGTATTTT. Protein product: CASSLVGDTQYF.